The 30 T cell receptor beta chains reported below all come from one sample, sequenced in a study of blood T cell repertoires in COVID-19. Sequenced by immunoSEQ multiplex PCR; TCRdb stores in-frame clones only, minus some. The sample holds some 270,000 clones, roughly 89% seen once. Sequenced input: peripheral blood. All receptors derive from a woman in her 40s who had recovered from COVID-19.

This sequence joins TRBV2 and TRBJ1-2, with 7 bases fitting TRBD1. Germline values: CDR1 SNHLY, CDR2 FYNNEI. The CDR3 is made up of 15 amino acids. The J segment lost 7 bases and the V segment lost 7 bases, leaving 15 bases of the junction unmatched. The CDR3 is CASKVERGRDIGYTF. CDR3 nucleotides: TGTGCCAGCAAGGTTGAAAGGGGGCGAGATATTGGCTACACCTTC.

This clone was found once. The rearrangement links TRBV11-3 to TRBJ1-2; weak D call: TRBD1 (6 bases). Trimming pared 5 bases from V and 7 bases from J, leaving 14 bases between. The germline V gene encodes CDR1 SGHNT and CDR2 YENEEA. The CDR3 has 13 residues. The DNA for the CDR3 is TGTGCCAGCAGCCGGGTACAGGGTTCTGGCTACACCTTC. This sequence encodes CASSRVQGSGYTF.

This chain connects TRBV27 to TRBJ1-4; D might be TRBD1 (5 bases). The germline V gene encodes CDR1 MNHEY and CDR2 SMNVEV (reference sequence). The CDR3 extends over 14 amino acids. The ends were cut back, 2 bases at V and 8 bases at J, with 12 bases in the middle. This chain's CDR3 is CASSLQGSAEKLFF. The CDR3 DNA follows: TGTGCCAGCAGTTTACAGGGATCGGCCGAAAAACTGTTTTTT.

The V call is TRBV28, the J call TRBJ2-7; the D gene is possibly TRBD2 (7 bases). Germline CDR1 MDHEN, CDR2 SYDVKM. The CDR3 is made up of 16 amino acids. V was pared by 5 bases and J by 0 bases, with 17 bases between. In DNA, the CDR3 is TGTGCCAGCAGTCCCGGGGGAGGGGGGGACTCCTACGAGCAGTACTTC. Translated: CASSPGGGGDSYEQYF. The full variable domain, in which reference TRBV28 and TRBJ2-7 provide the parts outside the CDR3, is DVKVTQSSRYLVKRTGEKVFLECVQDMDHENMFWYRQDPGLGLRLIYFSYDVKMKEKGDIPEGYSVSREKKERFSLILESASTNQTSMYLCASSPGGGGDSYEQYFGPGTRLTVT.

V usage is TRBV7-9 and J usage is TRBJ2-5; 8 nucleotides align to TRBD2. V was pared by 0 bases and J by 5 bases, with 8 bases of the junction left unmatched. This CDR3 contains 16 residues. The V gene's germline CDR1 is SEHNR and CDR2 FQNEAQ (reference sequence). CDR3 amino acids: CASSLAPGGVVETQYF. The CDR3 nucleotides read TGTGCCAGCAGCTTAGCCCCCGGGGGGGTAGTGGAGACCCAGTACTTC.

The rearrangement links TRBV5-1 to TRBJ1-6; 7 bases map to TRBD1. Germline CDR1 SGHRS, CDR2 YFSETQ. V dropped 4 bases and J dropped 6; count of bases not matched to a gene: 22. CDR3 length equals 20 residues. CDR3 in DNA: TGCGCCAGCAGCGAATTCTATGGGACAGACGGACACGGGCGTAATTCACCCCTCCACTTT. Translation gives CASSEFYGTDGHGRNSPLHF.

This CDR3 reads CATRPGMGNQPQHF. CDR3 sequence (DNA): TGTGCCACCAGGCCAGGGATGGGCAATCAGCCCCAGCATTTT. The chain carries TRBV15 and TRBJ1-5; D possibly corresponds to TRBD1 (5 bases). The CDR3 is 14 residues long. The germline CDR1 and CDR2 sequences are LNHNV and YYDKDF (reference sequence). Trimming took 6 bases from V and 2 from J, leaving 11 bases between them. The full variable domain, completed using reference TRBV15 and TRBJ1-5, is DAMVIQNPRYQVTQFGKPVTLSCSQTLNHNVMYWYQQKSSQAPKLLFHYYDKDFNNEADTPDNFQSRRPNTSFCFLDIRSPGLGDTAMYLCATRPGMGNQPQHFGDGTRLSIL.

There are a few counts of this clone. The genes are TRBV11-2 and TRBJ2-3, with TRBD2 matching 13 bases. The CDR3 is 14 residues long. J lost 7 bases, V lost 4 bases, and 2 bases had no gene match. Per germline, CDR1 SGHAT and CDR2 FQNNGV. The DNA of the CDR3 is TGTGCCAGCAGCTCGGGACTAGCGGGAAATACGCAGTATTTT. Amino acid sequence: CASSSGLAGNTQYF.

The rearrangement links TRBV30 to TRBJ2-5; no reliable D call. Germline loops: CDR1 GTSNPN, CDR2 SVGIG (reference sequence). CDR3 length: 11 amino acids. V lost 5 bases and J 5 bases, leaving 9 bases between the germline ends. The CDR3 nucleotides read TGTGCCTGGGGAGTCGGGGAGACCCAGTACTTC. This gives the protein CAWGVGETQYF. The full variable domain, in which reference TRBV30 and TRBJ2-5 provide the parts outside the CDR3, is SQTIHQWPATLVQPVGSPLSLECTVEGTSNPNLYWYRQAAGRGLQLLFYSVGIGQISSEVPQNLSASRPQDRQFILSSKKLLLSDSGFYLCAWGVGETQYFGPGTRLLVL.

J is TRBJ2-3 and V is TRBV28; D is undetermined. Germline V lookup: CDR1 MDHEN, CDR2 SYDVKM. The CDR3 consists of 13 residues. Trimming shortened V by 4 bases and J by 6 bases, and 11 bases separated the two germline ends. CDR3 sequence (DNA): TGTGCCAGCAGTTCGGGTATGGCTGATACGCAGTATTTT. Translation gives CASSSGMADTQYF.

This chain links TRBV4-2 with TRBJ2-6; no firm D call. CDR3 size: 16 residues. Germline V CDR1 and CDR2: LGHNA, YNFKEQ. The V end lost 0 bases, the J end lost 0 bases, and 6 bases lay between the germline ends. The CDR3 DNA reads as TGTGCCAGCAGCCAAGAGAGCCTCTCTGGGGCCAACGTCCTGACTTTC. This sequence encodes CASSQESLSGANVLTF.

The CDR3 spells CASSSRGGGYNEQFF. CDR3 in DNA: TGTGCCAGCAGTAGCCGCGGGGGGGGCTACAATGAGCAGTTCTTC. The chain is built from TRBV27 and TRBJ2-1; 9 nucleotides line up with TRBD2. V gave up 5 bases and J gave up 3 bases; unmatched junction bases: 5. Germline CDR1 MNHEY, CDR2 SMNVEV (reference sequence). There are 15 residues in the CDR3.

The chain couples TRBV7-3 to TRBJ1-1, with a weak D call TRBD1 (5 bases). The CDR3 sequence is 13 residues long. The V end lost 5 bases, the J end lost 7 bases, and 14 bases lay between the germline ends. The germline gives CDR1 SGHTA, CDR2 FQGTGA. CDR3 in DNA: TGTGCCAGCAGCACTTCCGGGGGACTTGAAGCTTTCTTT. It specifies CASSTSGGLEAFF.

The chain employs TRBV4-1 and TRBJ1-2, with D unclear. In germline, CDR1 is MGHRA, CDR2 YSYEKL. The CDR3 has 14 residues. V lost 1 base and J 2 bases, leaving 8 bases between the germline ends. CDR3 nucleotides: TGCGCCAGCAGCCAAGTTGGACTGAACTATGGCTACACCTTC. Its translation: CASSQVGLNYGYTF.

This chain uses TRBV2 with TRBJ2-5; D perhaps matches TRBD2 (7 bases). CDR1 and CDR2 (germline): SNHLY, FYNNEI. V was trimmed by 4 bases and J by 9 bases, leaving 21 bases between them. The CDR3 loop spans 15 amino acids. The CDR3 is CASSGEGGSVSAQYF. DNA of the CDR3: TGTGCCAGCAGTGGGGAGGGGGGAAGCGTGTCGGCCCAGTACTTC.

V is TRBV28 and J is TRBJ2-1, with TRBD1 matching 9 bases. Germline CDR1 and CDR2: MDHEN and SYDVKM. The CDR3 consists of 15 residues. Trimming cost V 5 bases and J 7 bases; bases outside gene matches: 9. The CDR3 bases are TGTGCCAGCAGTCGCAACCCCGGGACAGGGAATGAGCAGTTCTTC. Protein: CASSRNPGTGNEQFF. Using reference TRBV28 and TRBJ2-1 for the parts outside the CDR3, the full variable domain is DVKVTQSSRYLVKRTGEKVFLECVQDMDHENMFWYRQDPGLGLRLIYFSYDVKMKEKGDIPEGYSVSREKKERFSLILESASTNQTSMYLCASSRNPGTGNEQFFGPGTRLTVL.

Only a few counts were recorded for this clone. CDR3 amino acids: CASRTDSNTGELFF. The DNA for the CDR3 is TGTGCCAGCAGGACGGACTCGAACACCGGGGAGCTGTTTTTT. This chain links TRBV7-9 with TRBJ2-2, with D perhaps TRBD2 (5 bases). Germline-derived CDR1 and CDR2 are SEHNR and FQNEAQ (reference sequence). CDR3 size: 14 residues. V lost 6 bases, J lost 0 bases, and 8 bases lay in between.

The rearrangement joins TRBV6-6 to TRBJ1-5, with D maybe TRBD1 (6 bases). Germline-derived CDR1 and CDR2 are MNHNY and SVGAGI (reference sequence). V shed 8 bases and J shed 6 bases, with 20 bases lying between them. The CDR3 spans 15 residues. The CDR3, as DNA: TGTGCCAGCGATCGAGGGGGTAGGGGAGCTCAGCCCCAGCATTTT. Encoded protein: CASDRGGRGAQPQHF.

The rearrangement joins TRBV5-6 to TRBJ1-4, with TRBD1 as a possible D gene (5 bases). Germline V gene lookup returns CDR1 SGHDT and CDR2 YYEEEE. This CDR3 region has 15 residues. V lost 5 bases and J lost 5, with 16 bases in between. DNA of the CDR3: TGTGCCAGCAGTTCACTTGGGGGGGTGAATGAAAAACTGTTTTTT. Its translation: CASSSLGGVNEKLFF.

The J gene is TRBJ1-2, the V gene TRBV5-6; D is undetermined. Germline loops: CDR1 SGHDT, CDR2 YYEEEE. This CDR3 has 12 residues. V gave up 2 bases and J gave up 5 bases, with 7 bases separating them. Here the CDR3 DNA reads TGTGCCAGCAGCTTAAGGGAGTATGGCTACACCTTC. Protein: CASSLREYGYTF.

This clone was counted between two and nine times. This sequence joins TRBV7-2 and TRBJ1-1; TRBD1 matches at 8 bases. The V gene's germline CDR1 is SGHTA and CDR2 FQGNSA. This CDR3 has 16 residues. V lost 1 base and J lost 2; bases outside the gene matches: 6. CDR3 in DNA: TGTGCCAGCAGCTTAGGGGCAGGGGGCCTAAACACTGAAGCTTTCTTT. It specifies CASSLGAGGLNTEAFF.

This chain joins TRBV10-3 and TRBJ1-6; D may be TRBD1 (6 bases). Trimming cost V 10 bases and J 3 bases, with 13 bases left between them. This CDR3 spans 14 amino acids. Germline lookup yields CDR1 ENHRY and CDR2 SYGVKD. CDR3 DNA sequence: TGTGCCACCACTCAGGGGCTCTATAATTCACCCCTCCACTTT. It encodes CATTQGLYNSPLHF.

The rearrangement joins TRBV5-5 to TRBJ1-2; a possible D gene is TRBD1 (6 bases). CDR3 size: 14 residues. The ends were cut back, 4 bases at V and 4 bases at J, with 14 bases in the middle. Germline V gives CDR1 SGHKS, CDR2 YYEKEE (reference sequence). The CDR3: CASSTGQLVYGYTF. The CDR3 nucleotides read TGTGCCAGCAGCACGGGACAACTCGTCTATGGCTACACCTTC.

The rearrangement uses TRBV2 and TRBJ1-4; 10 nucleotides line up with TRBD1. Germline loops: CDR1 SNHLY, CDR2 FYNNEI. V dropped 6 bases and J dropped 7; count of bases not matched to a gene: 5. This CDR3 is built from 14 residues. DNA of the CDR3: TGTGCCAGCAGAGCGACAGGGGGCAGTGAAAAACTGTTTTTT. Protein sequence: CASRATGGSEKLFF.

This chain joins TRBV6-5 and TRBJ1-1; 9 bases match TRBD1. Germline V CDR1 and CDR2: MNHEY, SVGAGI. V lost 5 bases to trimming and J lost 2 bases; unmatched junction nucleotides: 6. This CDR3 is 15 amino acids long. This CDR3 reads CASSPQDRGNTEAFF. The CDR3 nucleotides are TGTGCCAGCAGTCCACAGGACAGGGGCAACACTGAAGCTTTCTTT.

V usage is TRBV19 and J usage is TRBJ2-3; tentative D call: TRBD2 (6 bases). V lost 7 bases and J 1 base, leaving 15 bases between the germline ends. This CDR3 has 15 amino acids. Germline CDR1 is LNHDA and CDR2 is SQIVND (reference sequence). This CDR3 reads CASTLGGLRTDTQYF. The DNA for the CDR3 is TGTGCCAGTACCTTGGGAGGATTGCGCACAGATACGCAGTATTTT.

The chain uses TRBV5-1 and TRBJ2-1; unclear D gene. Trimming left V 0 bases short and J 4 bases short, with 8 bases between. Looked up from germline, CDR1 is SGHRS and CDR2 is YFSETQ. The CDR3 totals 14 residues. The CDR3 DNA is TGCGCCAGCAGCTTGGGACCGGGTTACAATGAGCAGTTCTTC. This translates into CASSLGPGYNEQFF.

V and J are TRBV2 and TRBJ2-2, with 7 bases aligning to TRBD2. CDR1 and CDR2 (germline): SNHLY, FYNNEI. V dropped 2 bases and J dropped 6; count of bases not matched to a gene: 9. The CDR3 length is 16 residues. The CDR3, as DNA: TGTGCCAGCAGTGAAAGGGCTCTTGGGGGGGCCGGGGAGCTGTTTTTT. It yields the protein CASSERALGGAGELFF.

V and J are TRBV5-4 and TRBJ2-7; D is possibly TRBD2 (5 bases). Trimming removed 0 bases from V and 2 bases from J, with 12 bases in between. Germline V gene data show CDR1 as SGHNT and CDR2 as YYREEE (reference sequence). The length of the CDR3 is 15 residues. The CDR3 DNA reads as TGTGCCAGCAGCTTGGCGGGATTCTCTACCTACGAGCAGTACTTC. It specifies CASSLAGFSTYEQYF.

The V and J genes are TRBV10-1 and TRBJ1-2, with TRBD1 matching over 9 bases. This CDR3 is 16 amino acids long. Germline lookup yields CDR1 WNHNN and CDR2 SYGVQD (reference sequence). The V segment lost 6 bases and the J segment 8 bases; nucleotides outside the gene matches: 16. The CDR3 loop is CASSSRTVGQGLGYTF. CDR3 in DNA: TGCGCCAGCAGCTCACGAACAGTGGGACAGGGTCTCGGCTACACCTTC.